This is a list of T cell receptor beta chains from one sample in a study of technical replicates of blood from several donors. TCRdb's copy holds only in-frame clones and misses some; the assay was immunoSEQ multiplex PCR. The repertoire holds just over 80,000 clones, with roughly 96% as singletons. The sequenced sample consisted of T cells isolated from PBMCs. The receptors come from a human donor in good health. Both conserved end residues are part of each CDR3. The D gene is left open where the match is weak. A clone size is listed for some rows: how often the clone was seen (once, few, many), or a class if it is expanded.

>TRBJ2-3|TRBD2|NA|TRBV14
CASSSLRWGLEKGGTDTQYF
TGTGCCAGCAGCTCACTACGCTGGGGACTAGAAAAGGGGGGCACAGATACGCAGTATTTT
>TRBJ2-7|NA|NA|TRBV10-3
CAISARDLSSYEQYF
TGTGCCATCAGTGCTAGAGACTTGTCCTCCTACGAGCAGTACTTC
>TRBJ2-5|NA|NA|TRBV10-3
CATGRTGETQYF
TGTGCCACCGGAAGAACAGGGGAGACCCAGTACTTC
>TRBJ2-3|TRBD2|NA|TRBV7-9
CASSLIGLAGAADTQYF
TGTGCCAGCAGCTTGATAGGTCTAGCGGGAGCAGCAGATACGCAGTATTTT
>TRBJ2-1|NA|once|TRBV9
CASSADPGHYYNEQFF
TGTGCCAGCAGCGCCGATCCGGGACACTATTACAATGAGCAGTTCTTC
>TRBJ2-7|NA|NA|TRBV20-1
CSARVPPLQYF
TGCAGTGCTAGAGTCCCCCCGTTACAGTACTTC
>TRBJ2-7|TRBD2|once|TRBV11-2
CASSLLAGPHEQYF
TGTGCCAGCAGCTTACTAGCGGGACCCCACGAGCAGTACTTC
>TRBJ1-2|NA|NA|TRBV5-1
CASSLVQGGYGYTF
TGCGCCAGCAGCTTGGTACAGGGCGGTTATGGCTACACCTTC
>TRBJ1-1|TRBD1|NA|TRBV5-1
CATRQGGDTEAFF
TGCGCCACCAGGCAGGGGGGCGACACTGAAGCTTTCTTT
>TRBJ1-2|TRBD1|once|TRBV7-8
CASSDRTGGIDGYTF
TGTGCCAGCAGCGATAGAACAGGGGGCATCGATGGCTACACCTTC
>TRBJ2-7|NA|NA|TRBV5-1
CASSLDLPYEQYF
TGCGCCAGCAGCTTGGATCTTCCTTACGAGCAGTACTTC
>TRBJ2-3|NA|NA|TRBV7-9
CASSPTSGGNTQYF
TGTGCCAGCAGCCCGACCTCGGGGGGCAATACGCAGTATTTT
>TRBJ2-7|NA|NA|TRBV28
CASSLLSRGLSYEQYF
TGTGCCAGCAGTTTATTGTCAAGGGGACTCTCCTACGAGCAGTACTTC
>TRBJ1-2|NA|NA|TRBV6-4
CASSENPSTSGYTF
TGTGCCAGCAGTGAAAACCCTTCAACGAGTGGCTACACCTTC
>TRBJ2-2|NA|NA|TRBV13
CASKRGLNTGELFF
TGTGCCAGCAAACGGGGATTGAACACCGGGGAGCTGTTTTTT
>TRBJ1-1|NA|once|TRBV11-2
CASSRWRDTEAFF
TGTGCCAGCAGCCGCTGGAGGGACACTGAAGCTTTCTTT
>TRBJ2-7|NA|NA|TRBV28
CASSLKAGLLYEQYF
TGTGCCAGCAGTTTAAAGGCAGGGCTTTTGTACGAGCAGTACTTC
>TRBJ1-5|NA|NA|TRBV6-6
CASSPGESNQPQHF
TGTGCCAGCAGCCCCGGAGAGAGCAATCAGCCCCAGCATTTT
>TRBJ2-1|TRBD1|NA|TRBV18
CASSRTRQGAYNEQFF
TGTGCCAGCTCACGAACCCGACAGGGGGCCTACAATGAGCAGTTCTTC
>TRBJ2-2|NA|NA|TRBV18
CASSPRTSVNTGELFF
TGTGCCAGCTCACCAAGGACAAGCGTCAACACCGGGGAGCTGTTTTTT
>TRBJ1-3|NA|once|TRBV14
CASRQAGGNTIYF
TGTGCCAGCAGACAGGCCGGAGGAAACACCATATATTTT
>TRBJ1-2|NA|NA|TRBV21-1
CASSFWDRADGYTF
TGTGCCAGCAGCTTTTGGGACAGGGCCGATGGCTACACCTTC
>TRBJ1-2|NA|NA|TRBV28
CASSLEGRDYGYTF
TGTGCCAGCAGTTTAGAGGGCAGAGACTATGGCTACACCTTC
>TRBJ2-3|TRBD2|NA|TRBV6-5
CASSWTSGRNTQYF
TGTGCCAGCAGTTGGACTAGCGGGAGAAATACGCAGTATTTT
>TRBJ1-3|TRBD1|NA|TRBV19
CARTGTGGSGNTIYF
TGTGCCAGGACCGGGACAGGAGGCTCTGGAAACACCATATATTTT
>TRBJ2-5|TRBD1|NA|TRBV2
CASRARTGIQETQYF
TGTGCCAGCAGAGCTCGGACAGGGATCCAAGAGACCCAGTACTTC
>TRBJ1-1|NA|NA|TRBV19
CASSITGQNTEAFF
TGTGCCAGTAGTATCACTGGACAGAACACTGAAGCTTTCTTT
>TRBJ2-3|TRBD1|NA|TRBV7-8
CASSLASGGSADTQYF
TGTGCCAGCAGCTTAGCGTCAGGGGGCAGCGCAGATACGCAGTATTTT
>TRBJ1-1|TRBD1|NA|TRBV4-1
CASSQGQGATEAFF
TGCGCCAGCAGCCAAGGACAGGGGGCCACTGAAGCTTTCTTT
>TRBJ1-4|NA|NA|TRBV25-1
CASSEQDEKLFF
TGTGCCAGCAGTGAACAGGATGAAAAACTGTTTTTT
>TRBJ2-7|NA|NA|TRBV9
CASSVGQATLEQYF
TGTGCCAGCAGCGTAGGACAGGCGACCCTCGAGCAGTACTTC
>TRBJ2-2|NA|NA|TRBV7-3
CASSHTGNTGELFF
TGTGCCAGCAGCCACACAGGGAACACCGGGGAGCTGTTTTTT
>TRBJ1-1|TRBD1|NA|TRBV6-5
CASRRDRGFTEAFF
TGTGCCAGCAGAAGGGACAGGGGTTTCACTGAAGCTTTCTTT
>TRBJ2-1|TRBD2|NA|TRBV7-9
CASSPQGGRVEQFF
TGTGCCAGCAGCCCCCAGGGCGGGAGGGTTGAGCAGTTCTTC
>TRBJ1-5|NA|NA|TRBV4-3
CASSQEQGSINQPQHF
TGCGCCAGCAGCCAAGAACAGGGATCCATCAATCAGCCCCAGCATTTT
>TRBJ2-3|NA|NA|TRBV19
CATSMEGAFADTQYF
TGTGCCACCTCCATGGAGGGGGCTTTTGCAGATACGCAGTATTTT
>TRBJ2-5|NA|once|TRBV30
CAWSATETSEEQYF
TGTGCCTGGAGTGCTACCGAGACTAGTGAAGAGCAGTACTTC
>TRBJ2-7|TRBD2|NA|TRBV4-1
CASSQVLRTSGRGEQYF
TGCGCCAGCAGCCAAGTATTAAGGACTAGCGGGAGAGGGGAGCAGTACTTC
>TRBJ1-4|TRBD1|NA|TRBV7-9
CASSLGDRVRDEKLFF
TGTGCCAGCAGCTTAGGGGACAGGGTTCGGGATGAAAAACTGTTTTTT
>TRBJ1-2|TRBD1|NA|TRBV5-5
CASSREGQGLGGYTF
TGTGCCAGCAGCCGCGAGGGACAGGGCCTGGGTGGCTACACCTTC